This T cell receptor beta chain is from a study of blood T cell repertoires in COVID-19. Whole-study context: Whether acute or convalescent, the COVID-19 samples came from the United States, Italy and Spain. T cells, B-cell-depleted T cells, or PBMCs provided the cDNA or gDNA that served as material.

CDR3 size: 15 residues. Germline values: CDR1 LNHDA, CDR2 SQIVND (reference sequence). V shed 6 bases, J shed 0 bases, and the junction held 8 bases outside the gene matches. Original methodology: Quantification of nucleated cells was approximated via reference gene primer amplification. Generated by immunoSEQ multiplex PCR, the TCRdb table keeps only in-frame clones and is missing some. V, J and clone size were drawn from that table, and D and trimming were deduced from the DNA. Counted here are around 170,000 clones, approximately 88% occurring once; the ten biggest clones make up roughly 2.9%. The rearrangement joins TRBV19 to TRBJ2-7; the match to TRBD1 covers 7 bases. Sequencing was done on a sample of peripheral blood. The receptor was isolated from a woman aged 55-75 years with acute or convalescent COVID-19. Here the CDR3 DNA reads TGTGCCAGTAGAGAGGGGGCTTCAGGCTCCTACGAGCAGTACTTC. It specifies CASREGASGSYEQYF.